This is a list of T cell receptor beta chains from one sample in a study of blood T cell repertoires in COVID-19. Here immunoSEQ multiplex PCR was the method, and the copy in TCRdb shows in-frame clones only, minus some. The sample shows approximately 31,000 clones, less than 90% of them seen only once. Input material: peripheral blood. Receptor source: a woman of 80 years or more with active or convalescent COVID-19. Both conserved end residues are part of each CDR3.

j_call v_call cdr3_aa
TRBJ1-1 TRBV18 CASSLKPGGNTEAFF
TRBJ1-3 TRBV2 CASSVVGLSGNTIYF
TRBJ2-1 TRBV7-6 CASSFGTVYNEQFF
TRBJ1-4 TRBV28 CASSFPSTNEKLFF
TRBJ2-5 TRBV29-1 CSVDFLTLGETQYF
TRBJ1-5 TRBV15 CATSRESYSNQPQHF
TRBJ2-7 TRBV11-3 CASSLSSSYEQYF
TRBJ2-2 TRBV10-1 CASRGQLNTGELFF
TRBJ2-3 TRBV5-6 CASTQRVGARVEQDTQYF
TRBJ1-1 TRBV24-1 CATKSGHTNTEAFF
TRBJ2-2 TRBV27 CASSFAGQGTTGELFF
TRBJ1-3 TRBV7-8 CASSSSTPDGSSGNTIYF
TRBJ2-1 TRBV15 CATSYKTGGRYNEQFF
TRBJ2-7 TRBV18 CASSPRMTGGSYEQYF
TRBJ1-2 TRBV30 CAVSNGYTF
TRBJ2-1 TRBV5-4 CASSLGGYWGDDEQFF
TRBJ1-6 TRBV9 CASSVTGTGSSPLHF
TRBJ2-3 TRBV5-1 CASSFGGGAIDTQYF
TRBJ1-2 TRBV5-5 CASSLDGRQKAGYTF
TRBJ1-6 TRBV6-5 CASSYKGAMVNSPLHF
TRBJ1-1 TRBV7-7 CASSLQVNTEAFF
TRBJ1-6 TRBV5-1 CASSLGWTGSSYNSPLHF
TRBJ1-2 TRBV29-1 CSVRTGAVYGYTF
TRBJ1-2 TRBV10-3 CAISDRGAGGGGYGYTF
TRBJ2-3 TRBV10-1 CASSEWGTGTTDTQYF
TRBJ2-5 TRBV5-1 CASSLHPSGGGIGTQYF
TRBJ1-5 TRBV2 CASSGQGNQPQHF
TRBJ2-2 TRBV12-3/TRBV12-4 CASSFGGTGELFF
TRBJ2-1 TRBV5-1 CASSLLSGGYNEQFF
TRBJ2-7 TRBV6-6 CASSYASSGAVYEQYF
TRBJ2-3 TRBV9 CASSATSGGTDTQYF
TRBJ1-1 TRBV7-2 CASSQQAPLNTEAFF
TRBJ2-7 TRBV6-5 CASSYSERGGPYEQYF
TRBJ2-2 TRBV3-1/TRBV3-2 CASSQVGGELFF
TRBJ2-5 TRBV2 CASSDVVLAGEQETQYF
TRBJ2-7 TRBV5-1 CASSLGRSSYEQYF
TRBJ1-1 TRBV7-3 CASSLRGQTHTEAFF
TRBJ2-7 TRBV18 CASSPLSGPPGNEQYF
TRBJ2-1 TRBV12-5 CASGLLAGGPNEQFF
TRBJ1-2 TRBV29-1 CSVLTEDYGYTF
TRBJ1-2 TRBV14 CASSQDTHRVSGYTF
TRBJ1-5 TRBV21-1 CASSKVRGQGNQPQHF
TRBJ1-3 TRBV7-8 CASSMNRGSGNTIYF
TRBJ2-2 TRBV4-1 CASSRSSGGLGELFF
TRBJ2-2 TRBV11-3 CASSFSGGPTGELFF
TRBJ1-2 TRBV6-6 CASSYASGGYTF
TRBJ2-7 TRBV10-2 CASSEWAGGPLEQYF
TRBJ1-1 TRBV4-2 CASSRDPIQGRGTEAFF
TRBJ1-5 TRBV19 CASSIVGRGSNQPQHF
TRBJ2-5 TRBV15 CATSSRGWETQYF
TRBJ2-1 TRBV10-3 CAISTTGYNEQFF
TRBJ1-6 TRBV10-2 CASTGTGTDSPLHF
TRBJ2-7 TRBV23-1 CASDQGPRQYF
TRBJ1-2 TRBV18 CASSPDYTDGYTF
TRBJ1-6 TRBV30 CAWSVGGIHSPLHF
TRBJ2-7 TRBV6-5 CASLTSIYEQYF
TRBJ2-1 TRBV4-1 CASSQDPGLSDNEQFF
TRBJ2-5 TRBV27 CASRVVGQGTQETQYF
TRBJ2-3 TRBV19 CASSIDRGIRTDTQYF
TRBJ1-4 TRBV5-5 CASASVGQTNEKLFF